This T cell receptor (beta chain) came from a study of blood T cell dynamics during melanoma immunotherapy. Study context: First-line therapy was either pembrolizumab or nivolumab with ipilimumab for metastatic melanoma.

About this clone itself: Its specificity is not known.

Using immunoSEQ multiplex PCR, the repertoire was profiled, and TCRdb retains in-frame clones only, with some absent. In the table there are about 11,000 clones, roughly 80% of which are singletons. The time point is: week 3, after first cycle of checkpoint inhibitor. Prior systemic cancer therapy, immunosuppressant use and other active malignancies excluded patients. The CDR3 is 13 amino acids. The germline gives CDR1 SGHAT, CDR2 FQNNGV. The germline V and J ends were trimmed by 7 bases and 8 bases, with 14 bases remaining between them. Study-wide points: Whether repertoire-driving clones were melanoma-specific could not be determined.

This rearrangement joins TRBV11-2 to TRBJ2-2; D is possibly TRBD2 (6 bases). The sample in question was blood, obtained from a patient treated with checkpoint blockade. The TCR was taken from a human donor with melanoma. CDR3 sequence: CASTFRREGELFF. The CDR3 coding sequence is TGTGCCAGCACCTTCCGACGGGAGGGGGAGCTGTTTTTT.